Below are 14 T cell receptor beta chains sequenced from a single sample in a study of T cells after yellow fever vaccination. TCRdb re-called the 5' RACE reads with MiXCR, one entry per CDR3 protein. Seen here are hundreds of thousands of distinct CDR3 sequences, 9% to 15% observed once, and the top ten hold 15%. This material consisted of PBMCs, taken on the day of the yellow fever booster vaccination. All receptors derive from a man aged 25 to 40 who received the YFV17D yellow fever vaccine.

This clonotype came up a few times. This chain uses TRBV7-2 with TRBJ1-4, with TRBD1 as a possible D gene (5 bases). The CDR3 totals 13 residues. V shed 5 bases and J shed 8 bases, with 12 bases lying between them. Germline-derived CDR1 and CDR2 are SGHTA and FQGNSA. The CDR3, as DNA: TGTGCCAGCAGCCTTTGGGGCGAGGAAAAACTGTTTTTT. Its translation is CASSLWGEEKLFF.

CDR3 nucleotides: TGTGCCACCAGCAGAGAAGCCCCGACAGTCTACAATGAGCAGTTCTTC. This encodes CATSREAPTVYNEQFF. This chain links TRBV15 with TRBJ2-1, with TRBD1 as a possible D gene (5 bases). This CDR3 spans 16 amino acids. Germline V gene lookup returns CDR1 LNHNV and CDR2 YYDKDF (reference sequence). Trimming took 0 bases from V and 3 from J, leaving 12 bases between them.

The V and J genes are TRBV20-1 and TRBJ2-3; TRBD2 agrees at 8 bases. The CDR3 sequence is 16 residues long. V lost 2 bases and J lost 1; bases outside the gene matches: 8. From germline, CDR1 is DFQATT and CDR2 SNEGSKA (reference sequence). The CDR3 reads CSARIPAGRGTDTQYF. CDR3 nucleotide sequence: TGCAGTGCTAGAATTCCAGCCGGGAGGGGCACAGATACGCAGTATTTT.

This clonotype was seen a few times. This chain uses TRBV29-1 with TRBJ2-5; TRBD1 might be the D (5 bases). Trimming removed 7 bases at V and 3 bases at J, with 21 bases between. CDR1 SQVTM and CDR2 ANQGSEA come from the germline V gene. The CDR3 runs 15 residues. In DNA form, the CDR3 reads TGCAGCGCCTCAGGTGGTCAGGGCTGGAAAGAGACCCAGTACTTC. Encoded protein: CSASGGQGWKETQYF.

This clonotype was detected only a few times. This sequence joins TRBV15 and TRBJ2-1; either TRBD1 or TRBD2 may fit D (5 bases each). This CDR3 contains 18 residues. CDR1 and CDR2 from the germline V gene are LNHNV and YYDKDF (reference sequence). With 0 bases removed from V and 9 bases from J, the gap between germline ends came to 24 bases. The CDR3 DNA reads TGTGCCACCAGCAGAGACCCCGTTGGAAGGGGTAGGCGGGCTGAGCAGTTCTTC. Translated, it gives CATSRDPVGRGRRAEQFF.

This clonotype was recorded a few times. The chain employs TRBV19 and TRBJ2-1; 7 bases agree with TRBD2. This CDR3 region has 15 residues. Germline loops: CDR1 LNHDA, CDR2 SQIVND (reference sequence). V shed 1 base, J shed 4 bases, and the junction held 4 bases outside the gene matches. This CDR3 reads CASSIGAGRYNEQFF. In nucleotides, the CDR3 is TGTGCCAGTAGTATAGGAGCGGGGAGGTACAATGAGCAGTTCTTC.

This clonotype turned up a few times. The CDR3 bases are TGCAGTGCTAGTGGAGCGGGGAGCACAGATACGCAGTATTTT. It encodes CSASGAGSTDTQYF. V usage is TRBV20-1 and J usage is TRBJ2-3; 7 nucleotides align to TRBD2. V dropped 3 bases and J dropped 0; count of bases not matched to a gene: 3. The CDR3 has 14 residues. From germline, CDR1 is DFQATT and CDR2 SNEGSKA (reference sequence).

The table lists this clonotype with many counts. V and J are TRBV5-6 and TRBJ2-2, with 7 positions matching TRBD1. V lost 10 bases to trimming and J lost 1 base; unmatched junction nucleotides: 4. This CDR3 has 13 amino acids. Looked up from germline, CDR1 is SGHDT and CDR2 is YYEEEE. The CDR3: CAWGTVNTGELFF. The DNA for the CDR3 is TGTGCCTGGGGGACAGTGAACACCGGGGAGCTGTTTTTT.

This clonotype occurred many times. The V gene is TRBV7-3, the J gene TRBJ1-1; D gene uncertain. Germline assignment: CDR1 SGHTA and CDR2 FQGTGA. CDR3 length: 13 amino acids. Trimming left V 4 bases short and J 3 bases short, with 9 bases between. CDR3 sequence: CASSSRRDTEAFF. CDR3 nucleotides: TGTGCCAGCAGCTCAAGGAGGGACACTGAAGCTTTCTTT.

This clonotype appeared a few times. The V gene is TRBV3-1, the J gene TRBJ2-5, with unresolved D. The CDR3 is made up of 16 amino acids. Germline CDR1 reads LGHDT; CDR2 reads YNNKEL (reference sequence). V lost 3 bases, J lost 0 bases, and 14 bases lay in between. CDR3 sequence (DNA): TGTGCCAGCAGCCAGTTGGATCCAGCGTACCAAGAGACCCAGTACTTC. This encodes CASSQLDPAYQETQYF.

This clonotype appeared a few times. The chain joins TRBV4-3 to TRBJ2-7; D is unclear. Germline-derived CDR1 and CDR2 are LGHNA and YSLEER. The CDR3 is 14 residues long. V gave up 0 bases and J gave up 2 bases, with 8 bases separating them. The CDR3 reads CASSQEARTYEQYF. In nucleotides, the CDR3 is TGCGCCAGCAGCCAAGAAGCCCGAACCTACGAGCAGTACTTC.

In its sample, this clonotype was seen once. The CDR3 reads CATSGSGGNNEQFF. The CDR3 DNA follows: TGTGCCACCAGTGGGTCGGGAGGAAACAATGAGCAGTTCTTC. The chain is built from TRBV24-1 and TRBJ2-1; 7 bases are a match to TRBD2. The CDR3 is 14 residues long. V shed 5 bases, J shed 5 bases, and the junction held 5 bases outside the gene matches. In germline, CDR1 is KGHDR, CDR2 SFDVKD.

The chain joins TRBV15 to TRBJ2-3, with D hard to call. Germline values: CDR1 LNHNV, CDR2 YYDKDF (reference sequence). The ends were cut back, 0 bases at V and 0 bases at J, with 10 bases in the middle. The CDR3 loop spans 16 amino acids. CDR3 DNA sequence: TGTGCCACCAGCAGAGAAAAGCGTTCTAGCACAGATACGCAGTATTTT. This codes for CATSREKRSSTDTQYF.

This clonotype came up a few times. The V and J genes are TRBV6-1 and TRBJ2-3; 11 bases fit TRBD2. The V segment lost 5 bases and the J segment 1 base; nucleotides outside the gene matches: 5. Germline assignment: CDR1 MNHNS and CDR2 SASEGT. The CDR3 totals 16 residues. CDR3 protein: CASSLTSGARTDTQYF. CDR3 bases: TGTGCCAGCAGTCTGACTAGCGGGGCTCGCACAGATACGCAGTATTTT.